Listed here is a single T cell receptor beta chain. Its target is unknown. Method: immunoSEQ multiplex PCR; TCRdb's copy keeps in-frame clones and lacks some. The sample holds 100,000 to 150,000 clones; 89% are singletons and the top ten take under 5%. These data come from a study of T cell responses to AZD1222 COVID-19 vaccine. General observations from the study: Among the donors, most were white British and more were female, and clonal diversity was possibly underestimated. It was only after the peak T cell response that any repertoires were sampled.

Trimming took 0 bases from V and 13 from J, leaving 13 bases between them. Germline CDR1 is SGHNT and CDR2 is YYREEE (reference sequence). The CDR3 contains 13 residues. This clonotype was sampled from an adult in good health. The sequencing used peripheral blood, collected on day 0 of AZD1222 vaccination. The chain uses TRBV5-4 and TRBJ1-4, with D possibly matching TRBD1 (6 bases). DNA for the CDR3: TGTGCCAGCAGCTTGGCCTCTGGGGGGCGACTGTTTTTT. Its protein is CASSLASGGRLFF.